One and the same sample provided the 11 T cell receptor beta chains below, sequenced in a study of PD-1 blockade in classical Hodgkin lymphoma. Brentuximab vedotin exposure varied, and every patient relapsed after autologous stem cell transplantation. Repertoires were generated with immunoSEQ multiplex PCR, while TCRdb's copy carries only in-frame clones and drops some. Of more than 20,000 clones in the sample, roughly two thirds were seen once. The specimen was peripheral blood mononuclear cells (PBMCs), collected before the second cycle of nivolumab. The receptors shown here come from a human donor with classical Hodgkin lymphoma.

The chain joins TRBV7-9 to TRBJ2-3, with 9 nucleotides matching TRBD1. CDR3 size: 15 residues. Germline V gene data show CDR1 as SEHNR and CDR2 as FQNEAQ (reference sequence). The V segment lost 2 bases and the J segment 3 bases; nucleotides outside the gene matches: 3. Here the CDR3 DNA reads TGTGCCAGCAGCTTACGGGACAGGGTTACAGATACGCAGTATTTT. It specifies CASSLRDRVTDTQYF.

J is TRBJ2-3 and V is TRBV2; possibly TRBD1 or TRBD2 for D (7 bases each). The CDR3 sequence is 15 residues long. Trimming left V 9 bases short and J 2 bases short, with 18 bases between. CDR1 and CDR2 (germline): SNHLY, FYNNEI. The CDR3 sequence is CARGQGGRSTDTQYF. For the CDR3, the DNA is TGTGCCAGGGGCCAGGGGGGGAGGTCCACAGATACGCAGTATTTT.

This clone has just a few counts. The chain joins TRBV10-1 to TRBJ2-7; D possibly matches TRBD1 or TRBD2 (11 bases each). Deletions cut 2 bases from V and 2 bases from J, with 31 bases between. Looked up from germline, CDR1 is WNHNN and CDR2 is SYGVQD (reference sequence). CDR3 length equals 21 residues. For the CDR3, the DNA is TGCGCCAGCAGTGAGCTTGAAGCCGGGACAGGGGGGACTAGCGGAACCTACGAGCAGTACTTC. Translation gives CASSELEAGTGGTSGTYEQYF.

This clone has more than one count but fewer than ten. Other DNA sequences in this sample translate to the same CDR3. This chain uses TRBV9 with TRBJ1-5, with D possibly being TRBD1 (5 bases). CDR3 size: 15 residues. V dropped 0 bases and J dropped 0 bases, with 7 bases sitting between them. The germline V gene has CDR1 SGDLS and CDR2 YYNGEE. In DNA, the CDR3 is TGTGCCAGCAGCGTAGAAGGGGTTAGCAATCAGCCCCAGCATTTT. This translates into CASSVEGVSNQPQHF.

On this clone itself: Within the sample, other DNA sequences also encode this same CDR3. V and J are TRBV7-9 and TRBJ2-3; D gene uncertain. The CDR3 is 14 amino acids. Germline V lookup: CDR1 SEHNR, CDR2 FQNEAQ (reference sequence). With 3 bases removed from V and 0 bases from J, the gap between germline ends came to 7 bases. CDR3 region: CASSLTASTDTQYF. The CDR3 DNA follows: TGTGCCAGCAGCTTGACCGCTAGCACAGATACGCAGTATTTT.

The chain carries TRBV7-2 and TRBJ2-7; 11 nucleotides agree with TRBD2. The CDR3 has 14 residues. Germline V gene data show CDR1 as SGHTA and CDR2 as FQGNSA. Trimming took 5 bases from V and 4 from J; bases not matched to a gene: 4. The CDR3 reads CASSPLAGDYEQYF. CDR3 DNA: TGTGCCAGCAGCCCACTAGCGGGAGATTACGAGCAGTACTTC.

This chain links TRBV6-6 with TRBJ2-7; TRBD2 might be the D (5 bases). V gave up 7 bases and J gave up 3 bases, with 22 bases separating them. The CDR3 totals 16 residues. Germline V CDR1 and CDR2: MNHNY, SVGAGI (reference sequence). The CDR3 is CASTRALRGRSYEQYF. The CDR3 DNA reads as TGTGCCAGCACCCGCGCCCTCCGGGGTAGGAGCTACGAGCAGTACTTC.

The chain joins TRBV6-1 to TRBJ2-1, with no clear D. Germline V gene data show CDR1 as MNHNS and CDR2 as SASEGT. The V end was cut by 5 bases, the J end by 6 bases, with 17 bases between. There are 15 residues in the CDR3. CDR3 coding DNA: TGTGCCAGCAGTCCCTGGCGGCTAGAAAGCAATGAGCAGTTCTTC. Translated, it gives CASSPWRLESNEQFF.

The chain links TRBV28 to TRBJ2-7; possibly TRBD2 for D (7 bases). Trimming cost V 9 bases and J 3 bases, with 18 bases left between them. The CDR3 contains 14 residues. CDR1 and CDR2 from the germline V gene are MDHEN and SYDVKM. CDR3 in DNA: TGTGCCAGTGAGGGGGGGGGCGCTCACTACGAGCAGTACTTC. Translation: CASEGGGAHYEQYF. The entire variable domain, with the rest obtained from reference TRBV28 and TRBJ2-7, is as follows: DVKVTQSSRYLVKRTGEKVFLECVQDMDHENMFWYRQDPGLGLRLIYFSYDVKMKEKGDIPEGYSVSREKKERFSLILESASTNQTSMYLCASEGGGAHYEQYFGPGTRLTVT.

The chain recombines TRBV5-1 with TRBJ1-4; the match to TRBD1 covers 7 bases. The germline CDR1 and CDR2 sequences are SGHRS and YFSETQ. V shed 8 bases and J 5 bases; nucleotides not matched to a gene: 9. The CDR3 length is 14 residues. CDR3 sequence reads: CASGAGTANEKLFF. CDR3 DNA: TGCGCCAGTGGGGCGGGGACAGCGAATGAAAAACTGTTTTTT.

CDR3 DNA: TGTGCCAGCAGACTTGACGAAGAGACCCAGTACTTC. It is translated as CASRLDEETQYF. The gene calls are TRBV5-5 and TRBJ2-5; D remains unclear. There are 12 residues in the CDR3. The germline V gene has CDR1 SGHKS and CDR2 YYEKEE (reference sequence). V dropped 5 bases and J dropped 3 bases, with 8 bases sitting between them.